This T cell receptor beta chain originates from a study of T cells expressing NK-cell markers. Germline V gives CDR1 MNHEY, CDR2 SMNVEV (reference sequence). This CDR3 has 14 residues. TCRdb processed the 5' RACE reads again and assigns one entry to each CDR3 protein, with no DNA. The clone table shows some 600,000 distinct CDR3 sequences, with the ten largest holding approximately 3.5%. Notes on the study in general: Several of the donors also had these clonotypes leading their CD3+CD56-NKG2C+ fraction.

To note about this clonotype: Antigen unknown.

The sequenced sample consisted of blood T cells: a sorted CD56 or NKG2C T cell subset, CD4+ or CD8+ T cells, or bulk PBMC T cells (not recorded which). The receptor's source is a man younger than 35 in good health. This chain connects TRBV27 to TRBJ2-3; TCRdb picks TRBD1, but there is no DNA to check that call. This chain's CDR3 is CASSITTGPDTQYF.